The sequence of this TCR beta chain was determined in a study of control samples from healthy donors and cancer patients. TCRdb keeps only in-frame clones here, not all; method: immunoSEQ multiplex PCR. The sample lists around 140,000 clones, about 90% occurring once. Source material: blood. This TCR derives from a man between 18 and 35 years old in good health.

In nucleotides, the CDR3 is TGTGCCAGCAGCCAAGAAGGGACAGAAATTATGAACACTGAAGCTTTCTTT. The encoded protein is CASSQEGTEIMNTEAFF. V is TRBV14 and J is TRBJ1-1, with 7 positions matching TRBD1. This CDR3 spans 17 amino acids. Trimming cost V 0 bases and J 0 bases; bases outside gene matches: 7. Germline V gives CDR1 SGHDN, CDR2 FVKESK.